The 7 T cell receptor beta chains presented below share a single source sample, sequenced in a study of T cells in Graves' hyperthyroidism and ophthalmopathy. TCR beta CDR3 sequences were amplified from RNA transcripts. During a first-round RT-PCR of the TCR CDR3, the HTBI primer set was used. TCRdb re-derived calls from the multiplex PCR reads in MiXCR, one entry per CDR3 protein. The sample has approximately 270,000 distinct CDR3 sequences, about 15% seen once. Sequenced: blood. The receptors stem from a woman between 35 and 50 years old with Graves' hyperthyroidism that later progressed to Graves' ophthalmopathy.

This clonotype was counted ten times or more. The J gene is TRBJ2-1, the V gene TRBV3-1; unclear D gene. The CDR3 is 14 residues long. The germline CDR1 and CDR2 sequences are LGHDT and YNNKEL (reference sequence). Trimming stripped 0 bases from V and 7 bases from J, with 10 bases between. CDR3 region: CASSQDTADNEQFF. The DNA for the CDR3 is TGTGCCAGCAGCCAAGATACGGCGGATAATGAGCAGTTCTTC.

This clonotype was counted ten times or more. This chain links TRBV4-1 with TRBJ2-5, with a possible D match to TRBD2 (6 bases). The germline CDR1 and CDR2 sequences are MGHRA and YSYEKL. The ends were cut back, 5 bases at V and 1 base at J, with 17 bases in the middle. The CDR3 runs 16 residues. CDR3 coding DNA: TGCGCCAGCAGCATGGCGGGGAGTGTTGCCCAAGAGACCCAGTACTTC. It is translated as CASSMAGSVAQETQYF.

The V call is TRBV28, the J call TRBJ1-5, with D perhaps TRBD1 (5 bases). Trimming cost V 4 bases and J 6 bases, with 13 bases left between them. The CDR3 extends over 14 amino acids. The germline V gene has CDR1 MDHEN and CDR2 SYDVKM. The chain's CDR3 is CASSWGVGGQPQHF. In DNA form, the CDR3 reads TGTGCCAGCAGTTGGGGGGTAGGTGGTCAGCCCCAGCATTTT.

This clonotype was seen only once. J is TRBJ2-7 and V is TRBV29-1; 7 bases line up with TRBD2. From germline, CDR1 is SQVTM and CDR2 ANQGSEA. The CDR3 contains 15 residues. Germline trimming cut 0 bases from V and 7 bases from J; bases unmatched to any gene: 12. CDR3 bases: TGCAGCGTTGAAGAGAAGCGGGGCTTAACGTATGAGCAGTACTTC. As protein: CSVEEKRGLTYEQYF.

V gene TRBV5-4 combines with J gene TRBJ2-1, with D possibly being TRBD1 (5 bases). Germline-derived CDR1 and CDR2 are SGHNT and YYREEE (reference sequence). The CDR3 totals 16 residues. Trimming pared 0 bases from V and 4 bases from J, leaving 14 bases between. CDR3 protein: CASSLEGAGKYNEQFF. Here the CDR3 DNA reads TGTGCCAGCAGCTTGGAAGGTGCAGGGAAGTACAATGAGCAGTTCTTC.

This clonotype showed up many times. The genes are TRBV29-1 and TRBJ2-6; D may be TRBD2 (5 bases). The CDR3 spans 15 residues. Germline values: CDR1 SQVTM, CDR2 ANQGSEA. The V gene lost 7 bases and the J gene lost 4 bases, with 17 bases spanning the gap. The CDR3 DNA follows: TGCAGCGCCTCCCCGGAGGCTACCGGGGCCAACGTCCTGACTTTC. It codes for CSASPEATGANVLTF.

This clonotype was detected many times. The genes are TRBV11-2 and TRBJ2-3; 8 positions match TRBD2. There are 16 residues in the CDR3. V was pared by 1 base and J by 0 bases, with 3 bases of the junction left unmatched. The V gene's germline CDR1 is SGHAT and CDR2 FQNNGV. This CDR3 is CASSLAGGISTDTQYF. Written as DNA, the CDR3 is TGTGCCAGCAGCTTAGCGGGGGGGATTAGCACAGATACGCAGTATTTT. Full variable domain (rest looked up from reference TRBV11-2 and TRBJ2-3): EAGVAQSPRYKIIEKRQSVAFWCNPISGHATLYWYQQILGQGPKLLIQFQNNGVVDDSQLPKDRFSAERLKGVDSTLKIQPAKLEDSAVYLCASSLAGGISTDTQYFGPGTRLTVL.